This T cell receptor beta chain was profiled in a study of blood T cell repertoires in COVID-19. Study in general: Samples representing acute and convalescent COVID-19 were sourced from the United States, Italy and Spain. The analysed material was cDNA or gDNA that came from T cells, B-cell-depleted T cells, or PBMCs.

Germline trimming cut 4 bases from V and 7 bases from J; bases unmatched to any gene: 3. Per the germline V gene, CDR1 is GTSNPN and CDR2 is SVGIG (reference sequence). The CDR3 length is 13 residues. Original processing methods: Counts of nucleated cells, estimated from reference gene primer amplification, were obtained. The protocol was immunoSEQ multiplex PCR, while the TCRdb copy is restricted to in-frame clones and leaves out a portion. The DNA was the basis for D and trimming; V, J and clone size are from that table. The table shows about 290,000 clones, with 86% occurring only once. This clone was recorded a few times.

The chain combines TRBV30 with TRBJ1-6; 8 bases agree with TRBD1. The sequencing sample was made of peripheral blood. The TCR comes from a woman aged 30 to 39 with active or convalescent COVID-19. The CDR3 protein is CAWMGQANSPLHF. The CDR3, as DNA: TGTGCCTGGATGGGACAGGCGAATTCACCCCTCCACTTT. Based on the CDR3 plus reference TRBV30 and TRBJ1-6, the full variable domain is SQTIHQWPATLVQPVGSPLSLECTVEGTSNPNLYWYRQAAGRGLQLLFYSVGIGQISSEVPQNLSASRPQDRQFILSSKKLLLSDSGFYLCAWMGQANSPLHFGNGTRLTVT.